Described below is a single T cell receptor beta chain sequence and its context. No antigen is known for it. The data stem from a study of T cell responses to AZD1222 COVID-19 vaccine. Overall study results and limits: Baseline seropositivity occurred in only a handful of AZD1222 recipients. Sampled repertoires all dated from after the peak T cell response. Distributed over spike, vaccine-associated CD4 TCRs predominated at 160-218 and 743-854. There were mostly white British donors and more females than males, and clonal diversity was possibly underestimated.

The table came from immunoSEQ multiplex PCR; TCRdb's copy has only in-frame clones and leaves some out. The table shows around 95,000 clones, with about nine tenths occurring only once. There are 16 residues in the CDR3. Looked up from germline, CDR1 is SGHTA and CDR2 is FQGTGA. Deletions cut 3 bases from V and 0 bases from J, with 11 bases between. The sample was peripheral blood, taken on day 0 of AZD1222 vaccination. This receptor was taken from an adult in good health. This rearrangement joins TRBV7-3 to TRBJ1-4; a weak D match, TRBD1 (5 bases). The CDR3 sequence is CASSLYRSATNEKLFF. Written as DNA, the CDR3 is TGTGCCAGCAGCTTGTACAGGAGTGCAACTAATGAAAAACTGTTTTTT.